This T cell receptor (beta chain) derives from a study of beta chain features in type 1 diabetes. Study-level information: Patients were similar to healthy donors in age and gender (as well as in cell yields).

TCRB transcripts that were expressed got sequenced, as all of the isolated RNA had been reverse transcribed. Generated by immunoSEQ multiplex PCR, the TCRdb table keeps only in-frame clones and is missing some. The top ten hold more than 0.055% of the sample, which has approximately 470,000 clones, approximately 28% seen once. This clone came up a few times. Its antigen remains unidentified. Study outcomes and limitations: Among patients with Type 1 diabetes, TCRB CDR3s were moderately but significantly shorter in every one of the four CD4+ subsets. The study left unresolved whether HLA type influences TCRB rearrangement.

Germline V lookup: CDR1 LNHNV, CDR2 YYDKDF (reference sequence). This CDR3 comprises 13 residues. V dropped 3 bases and J dropped 9; count of bases not matched to a gene: 8. This sequence was found in a man younger than 35 in good health. The rearrangement uses TRBV15 and TRBJ2-7; 7 bases match TRBD1. The sequencing input was naive CD4+ T cells from blood. CDR3 nucleotides: TGTGCCACCAGCAGCAGACAGGGTTTGGGGCAGTACTTC. Amino acids: CATSSRQGLGQYF.